These 23 T cell receptor beta chains were all obtained from the same sample, sequenced in a study of T cell repertoires in cytomegalovirus infection. Antigens of these TCRs are unknown. TCRdb reanalysed the reads using MiXCR and keeps one entry per CDR3 protein. This table holds approximately 1,000,000 distinct CDR3 sequences, roughly 30% found once. This material consisted of cultured CD8+ T cells from PBMCs, taken from culture after CMV antigen stimulation. The source is a human donor in good health (CMV status not recorded). Some clones in this sample may be carry-over from other donors' samples.

The chain links TRBV5-1 to TRBJ2-7; maybe TRBD1 (6 bases). With 0 bases removed from V and 4 bases from J, the gap between germline ends came to 17 bases. Germline loops: CDR1 SGHRS, CDR2 YFSETQ. This CDR3 is 16 amino acids long. The CDR3 sequence: CASSLELAGDWYEQYF. CDR3 DNA: TGCGCCAGCAGCTTGGAGTTGGCAGGGGATTGGTACGAGCAGTACTTC.

This clonotype has only one observation. The chain recombines TRBV15 with TRBJ1-1; TRBD1 might be the D (5 bases). With 6 bases removed from V and 4 bases from J, the gap between germline ends came to 6 bases. This CDR3 has 11 residues. The V gene's germline CDR1 is LNHNV and CDR2 YYDKDF (reference sequence). Written as DNA, the CDR3 is TGTGCCACCAGTGGGGGCACTGAAGCTTTCTTT. This codes for CATSGGTEAFF. Full variable domain (rest looked up from reference TRBV15 and TRBJ1-1): DAMVIQNPRYQVTQFGKPVTLSCSQTLNHNVMYWYQQKSSQAPKLLFHYYDKDFNNEADTPDNFQSRRPNTSFCFLDIRSPGLGDTAMYLCATSGGTEAFFGQGTRLTVV.

Notes on this clonotype: A much larger clone is a single base away; this may be a read error. The chain is built from TRBV11-3 and TRBJ2-2; no clear D. The CDR3 consists of 14 residues. Trimming removed 4 bases at V and 4 bases at J, with 10 bases between. Germline loops: CDR1 SGHNT, CDR2 YENEEA. The CDR3 DNA reads as TGTGCCAGCAGCTCACAGAGTGGCACCGGGGAGCTGTTTTTT. Translating it yields CASSSQSGTGELFF. The full variable domain, in which reference TRBV11-3 and TRBJ2-2 provide the parts outside the CDR3, is EAGVVQSPRYKIIEKKQPVAFWCNPISGHNTLYWYLQNLGQGPELLIRYENEEAVDDSQLPKDRFSAERLKGVDSTLKIQPAELGDSAVYLCASSSQSGTGELFFGEGSRLTVL.

This clonotype has a handful of counts. V usage is TRBV7-8 and J usage is TRBJ2-1; 9 bases align to TRBD2. Germline values: CDR1 SGHVS, CDR2 FQNEAQ. The CDR3 is made up of 17 amino acids. The junction had 17 bases not matched to a gene; V was cut back by 6 bases and J by 8 bases. The CDR3 region is CASRPDPGTSPFYEQFF. CDR3 nucleotide sequence: TGTGCCAGCAGACCAGACCCCGGGACTAGCCCCTTCTATGAGCAGTTCTTC.

The chain has TRBV10-3 and TRBJ1-2, with no clear D. The CDR3 is 21 residues long. Trimming took 0 bases from V and 0 from J, leaving 26 bases between them. Looked up from germline, CDR1 is ENHRY and CDR2 is SYGVKD. CDR3 nucleotide sequence: TGTGCCATCAGTGAGTCTTTCGTGCAGTCTTATAACTCCCTGCCTAACTATGGCTACACCTTC. As protein: CAISESFVQSYNSLPNYGYTF.

The chain links TRBV20-1 to TRBJ1-1; no firm D call. The germline gives CDR1 DFQATT, CDR2 SNEGSKA (reference sequence). The CDR3 sequence is 13 residues long. V was clipped by 0 bases and J by 3 bases, with 8 bases between them. CDR3 in amino acids: CSARDRRYTEAFF. CDR3 bases: TGCAGTGCTAGAGATCGCAGATACACTGAAGCTTTCTTT.

This clonotype showed up many times. The CDR3 DNA reads TGTGCCAGCAGCTCCAACCAAGAGACCCAGTACTTC. This gives the protein CASSSNQETQYF. The chain recombines TRBV7-8 with TRBJ2-5, with D uncertain. Between the trimmed V and J ends, which lost 4 bases and 0 bases, there was a span of 3 bases. This CDR3 comprises 12 residues. Germline CDR1 and CDR2: SGHVS and FQNEAQ.

The chain joins TRBV10-3 to TRBJ2-1; D may correspond to TRBD1 or TRBD2 (5 bases each). V lost 6 bases to trimming and J lost 1 base, with 19 bases between them. The CDR3 consists of 17 residues. Germline V gene sequence: CDR1 ENHRY, CDR2 SYGVKD. CDR3 in amino acids: CAIRTPGRNPSYNEQFF. DNA for the CDR3: TGTGCCATCAGAACTCCGGGACGCAACCCTTCCTACAATGAGCAGTTCTTC.

In the case of this clonotype: Germline is not matched at one junction end, which may reflect a read error. The rearrangement links TRBV6-6 to TRBJ2-1; D is perhaps TRBD1 (5 bases). The CDR3 consists of 13 residues. The germline V gene has CDR1 MNHNY and CDR2 SVGAGI (reference sequence). The CDR3 sequence: CASLERGYYEQFF. The CDR3, as DNA: TGTGCCAGTCTGGAAAGGGGCTACTATGAGCAGTTCTTC.

This chain uses TRBV15 with TRBJ1-5, with D perhaps matching TRBD1 (6 bases). Germline-derived CDR1 and CDR2 are LNHNV and YYDKDF (reference sequence). The ends were cut back, 2 bases at V and 4 bases at J, with 15 bases in the middle. The CDR3 sequence is 16 residues long. CDR3 DNA: TGTGCCACCAGCAGACACCCCCGGGACAAAAATCAGCCCCAGCATTTT. This gives the protein CATSRHPRDKNQPQHF.

In its sample, this clonotype was seen many times. The rearrangement joins TRBV7-6 to TRBJ2-2, with D perhaps TRBD2 (5 bases). The germline CDR1 and CDR2 sequences are SGHVS and FNYEAQ. The CDR3 consists of 17 residues. V lost 5 bases to trimming and J lost 7 bases, with 23 bases between them. This chain's CDR3 is CASSHSVQPNGIGELFF. CDR3 DNA sequence: TGTGCCAGCAGCCATAGTGTACAGCCCAACGGGATCGGGGAGCTGTTTTTT.

This clonotype was counted a single time. This chain links TRBV4-3 with TRBJ1-3, with D tentatively TRBD1 (6 bases). Trimming cost V 2 bases and J 9 bases, with 20 bases left between them. CDR1 and CDR2 (germline): LGHNA, YSLEER. The CDR3 sequence is 16 residues long. CDR3 loop: CASSQTGTLELGTIYF. CDR3 bases: TGCGCCAGCAGCCAAACCGGGACATTGGAGCTTGGCACCATATATTTT.

The J gene is TRBJ2-5, the V gene TRBV27; 10 nucleotides match TRBD1. The V segment lost 4 bases and the J segment 6 bases; nucleotides outside the gene matches: 5. Looked up from germline, CDR1 is MNHEY and CDR2 is SMNVEV (reference sequence). CDR3 length: 14 residues. DNA of the CDR3: TGTGCCAGCAGTTCCGGACAGGGGGTGAAGACCCAGTACTTC. Translation gives CASSSGQGVKTQYF.

The chain is built from TRBV20-1 and TRBJ1-5; 9 bases are a match to TRBD1. CDR3 length: 15 amino acids. Germline CDR1 reads DFQATT; CDR2 reads SNEGSKA (reference sequence). The V segment lost 4 bases and the J segment 5 bases; nucleotides outside the gene matches: 9. The CDR3 bases are TGCAGTGCTACCCTAGGACAGGGGTCCTATCAGCCCCAGCATTTT. Translated, it gives CSATLGQGSYQPQHF.

V is TRBV18 and J is TRBJ1-5, with 9 nucleotides matching TRBD1. CDR1 is KGHSH, CDR2 LQKENI, per germline. The CDR3 consists of 15 residues. V was clipped by 6 bases and J by 3 bases; unmatched bases: 6. This chain's CDR3 is CASSIGQGTNQPQHF. The DNA of the CDR3 is TGTGCCAGCTCCATCGGACAGGGGACCAATCAGCCCCAGCATTTT.

Here the CDR3 reads CSARVTRGNYGYTF. Written as DNA, the CDR3 is TGCAGTGCTAGAGTCACCAGGGGGAACTATGGCTACACCTTC. The genes are TRBV20-1 and TRBJ1-2, with TRBD1 matching 7 bases. The CDR3 spans 14 residues. Unmatched junction bases numbered 4, after V lost 1 base and J lost 2 bases. The germline gives CDR1 DFQATT, CDR2 SNEGSKA (reference sequence).

The J gene is TRBJ2-2, the V gene TRBV7-6, with no clear D. The CDR3 length is 12 residues. V dropped 5 bases and J dropped 6 bases, with 7 bases sitting between them. From germline, CDR1 is SGHVS and CDR2 FNYEAQ. The chain's CDR3 is CASSAYPGELFF. CDR3 DNA sequence: TGTGCCAGCAGCGCGTACCCCGGGGAGCTGTTTTTT.

This clonotype was counted only a few times. The CDR3 region is CASSSGQGVAKNIQYF. The CDR3 DNA reads TGTGCCAGCAGCTCCGGACAGGGGGTGGCCAAAAACATTCAGTACTTC. This rearrangement joins TRBV7-9 to TRBJ2-4, with 10 bases lining up with TRBD1. This CDR3 has 16 residues. The germline V gene encodes CDR1 SEHNR and CDR2 FQNEAQ (reference sequence). V lost 4 bases, J lost 1 base, and 4 bases stayed unmatched.

This clonotype has a handful of counts. The V gene is TRBV6-6, the J gene TRBJ1-2; the D is unclear. Germline V gene lookup returns CDR1 MNHNY and CDR2 SVGAGI (reference sequence). The CDR3 has 15 residues. Trimming pared 0 bases from V and 6 bases from J, leaving 14 bases between. CDR3 DNA: TGTGCCAGCAGTTACTCGAACAGACACCGCGATGGCTACACCTTC. Its protein is CASSYSNRHRDGYTF.

With regard to this clonotype: A clone one base away is much larger, so this may be a read error. The chain couples TRBV7-4 to TRBJ2-1; 8 bases line up with TRBD1. Germline assignment: CDR1 SGHVT and CDR2 SQSDAQ. The CDR3 totals 14 residues. CDR3 DNA: TGTGCCAGCAGGGCAGGGGGCTCCTACAATGTGCAGTTCTTC. Translated: CASRAGGSYNVQFF.

The chain has TRBV6-6 and TRBJ2-5; the D gene is possibly TRBD1 (8 bases). From germline, CDR1 is MNHNY and CDR2 SVGAGI (reference sequence). Trimming shortened V by 6 bases and J by 5 bases, and 19 bases separated the two germline ends. The CDR3 is 15 amino acids. CDR3 sequence: CASRKPTGEGETQYF. DNA of the CDR3: TGTGCCAGCAGGAAACCGACAGGGGAGGGGGAGACCCAGTACTTC.

This clonotype appeared a few times. V is TRBV12-3 or TRBV12-4 and J is TRBJ2-1; TRBD2 matches 11 bases. The CDR3 extends over 16 amino acids. With V trimmed by 1 base and J by 9 bases, 8 bases remained unmatched. Written as DNA, the CDR3 is TGTGCCAGCAGTTTAGGGGTAGCGGGGGGGCCGGTTGAGCAGTTCTTC. This sequence encodes CASSLGVAGGPVEQFF.

The chain joins TRBV9 to TRBJ2-1; D may match TRBD1 or TRBD2 (6 bases each). The CDR3 consists of 13 residues. With 1 base removed from V and 7 bases from J, the gap between germline ends came to 9 bases. Germline assignment: CDR1 SGDLS and CDR2 YYNGEE. The CDR3, as DNA: TGTGCCAGCAGCGTAAGGGGGGTAAATGAGCAGTTCTTC. Amino acid sequence: CASSVRGVNEQFF.